This T cell receptor (beta chain) comes out of a study of T cell responses to AZD1222 COVID-19 vaccine. Study information: Second-dose recipients at about 4 or about 12 weeks were treated as one pooled group. Study-wide findings and caveats: Spike-wide vaccine-associated CD4 TCRs dominated at 160-218 and 743-854. Nearly half of unique spike-specific TCRs reportedly avoided B.1.351 and B.1.1.7 mutated regions.

Data came from immunoSEQ multiplex PCR; TCRdb stores just in-frame clones and leaves some out. The data contain about 140,000 clones, 70% to 90% of them seen just once; the ten biggest clones take up approximately 4.5%. CDR1 and CDR2 (germline): SGHRS, YFSETQ. This CDR3 has 14 residues. V dropped 4 bases and J dropped 1; count of bases not matched to a gene: 5. Regarding this clone: Its antigen remains unidentified.

The receptor comes from an adult in good health. The chain uses TRBV5-1 and TRBJ2-7; 7 bases match TRBD1. The sample in question was peripheral blood, obtained on day 0 of AZD1222 vaccination. CDR3 sequence: CASSPRTGSYEQYF. DNA of the CDR3: TGCGCCAGCAGCCCCCGGACAGGTTCCTACGAGCAGTACTTC.